One T cell receptor (beta chain) is described in this entry. The sample originates from a study of blood T cell repertoires in COVID-19. Background on the study: The samples span acute and convalescent COVID-19 from the United States, Italy and Spain.

TCRdb keeps only in-frame clones here, not all; method: immunoSEQ multiplex PCR. Counted here are 180,000 or so clones, approximately 84% occurring once; the ten biggest clones make up less than 3%. Germline V gives CDR1 ENHRY, CDR2 SYGVKD. J was trimmed by 3 bases and V by 4 bases; bases with no gene match: 9. This CDR3 contains 15 residues. The chain uses TRBV10-3 and TRBJ2-7; 7 bases map to TRBD1. The sample consisted of peripheral blood. This TCR was recovered from a human donor with acute or convalescent COVID-19. The donor label of this sample is uncertain. The CDR3 region is CAISVLTGANYEQYF. CDR3 nucleotides: TGTGCCATCAGTGTGCTCACAGGGGCGAACTACGAGCAGTACTTC.